This TCR beta chain was retrieved from a study of shared clonotypes between healthy human individuals. Study-level information: Two women and a few men aged 18 to 49 made up the donors. The study, taken as a whole, reports: Shared clonotypes: approximately 5% naive CD4, around 3.5% naive CD8, 2.3% memory CD4, 0.4% memory CD8. Estimated richness was generally greater in naive than memory subsets.

Only in-frame clones appear in the TCRdb table, and some are missing; sequencing was by immunoSEQ multiplex PCR. Among some 300,000 clones listed, 73% were seen once. Details on this clone: What it recognizes is unknown.

CDR1 and CDR2 from the germline V gene are KGHSH and LQKENI. V lost 4 bases and J 0 bases, leaving 5 bases between the germline ends. There are 13 residues in the CDR3. Sequenced: memory CD4+ T cells sorted from blood. The subset here: CD45RA-negative fraction. The source of this sequence is a man aged 25-45 years in good health. The chain combines TRBV18 with TRBJ2-3; unclear D gene. The CDR3 region has the DNA TGTGCCAGCTCACAAACTAGCACAGATACGCAGTATTTT. Amino acids: CASSQTSTDTQYF.